The clone carrying this T cell receptor (beta chain) showed up many times. This record comes from a study of T-cell reconstitution after alpha-beta-depleted transplantation in children. Unique molecular identifiers were used in preparing the TCRbeta library. TCRdb used MiXCR to reprocess the PCR reads, holding one entry per CDR3 protein. The sample lists just over 350,000 distinct CDR3 sequences; more than 10% were seen once. The sample in question was PBMCs, obtained from the stem cell graft. The receptor was isolated from a human donor who donated a stem cell graft to a child with Fanconi anemia.

CDR3 sequence (DNA): TGTGCCAGCAGCCACGACAGGACATCGTGGTCGGAGCAGTTCTTC. Translated, it gives CASSHDRTSWSEQFF. The J gene is TRBJ2-1, the V gene TRBV14, with D possibly being TRBD1 (6 bases). Germline values: CDR1 SGHDN, CDR2 FVKESK. V was shortened by 3 bases and J by 10 bases, with 19 bases between the two germline ends. The CDR3 loop spans 15 amino acids.